The 11 T cell receptor beta chains below were found in one sample sequenced in a study of cytomegalovirus exposure and HLA in healthy donors. The table came from immunoSEQ multiplex PCR; TCRdb's copy has only in-frame clones and leaves some out. This table has tens of thousands of clones, 85% to 95% appearing once. Sample: PBMCs. The receptors shown here come from a man aged 18 to 29 in good health and CMV-seronegative.

V gene TRBV4-1 combines with J gene TRBJ1-1; 9 nucleotides align to TRBD1. The CDR3 totals 17 residues. V trimming: 0 bases; J trimming: 3 bases; junction bases outside the gene matches: 8. The germline gives CDR1 MGHRA, CDR2 YSYEKL. The CDR3 loop is CASSQDAADRGDTEAFF. Here the CDR3 DNA reads TGCGCCAGCAGCCAAGATGCGGCGGACAGGGGCGACACTGAAGCTTTCTTT.

In DNA, the CDR3 is TGTGCCAGTAGTCGACAGAGTTACACTGAAGCTTTCTTT. Protein: CASSRQSYTEAFF. This chain connects TRBV19 to TRBJ1-1, with TRBD1 as a possible D gene (5 bases). Germline V gene lookup returns CDR1 LNHDA and CDR2 SQIVND (reference sequence). The CDR3 is made up of 13 amino acids. V lost 5 bases to trimming and J lost 3 bases, with 10 bases between them. Drawing the rest from reference TRBV19 and TRBJ1-1, the complete variable domain is DGGITQSPKYLFRKEGQNVTLSCEQNLNHDAMYWYRQDPGQGLRLIYYSQIVNDFQKGDIAEGYSVSREKKESFPLTVTSAQKNPTAFYLCASSRQSYTEAFFGQGTRLTVV.

This clone was recorded only once. This chain joins TRBV19 and TRBJ2-3, with 10 bases matching TRBD2. Trimming cost V 4 bases and J 0 bases; bases outside gene matches: 1. Germline V gives CDR1 LNHDA, CDR2 SQIVND (reference sequence). The CDR3 spans 15 residues. The CDR3 DNA follows: TGTGCCAGTAGTACGACTAGCGGGAGCACAGATACGCAGTATTTT. Translation gives CASSTTSGSTDTQYF.

This chain joins TRBV7-8 and TRBJ2-7; TRBD1 is a possible D gene (6 bases). The CDR3 is 15 residues long. CDR1 and CDR2 (germline): SGHVS, FQNEAQ. The V and J ends lost 5 bases and 1 base respectively, with 15 bases between them. Written as DNA, the CDR3 is TGTGCCAGCAGCCCCCGACGGGACACGTCCTACGAGCAGTACTTC. Protein: CASSPRRDTSYEQYF.

V is TRBV6-5 and J is TRBJ2-5; 7 positions agree with TRBD1. The CDR3 runs 14 residues. Germline assignment: CDR1 MNHEY and CDR2 SVGAGI. V dropped 2 bases and J dropped 4; count of bases not matched to a gene: 4. This chain's CDR3 is CASSYSTGVETQYF. CDR3 coding DNA: TGTGCCAGCAGTTACAGCACAGGGGTAGAGACCCAGTACTTC.

The chain combines TRBV13 with TRBJ2-5; 10 bases line up with TRBD2. The V gene's germline CDR1 is PRHDT and CDR2 FYEKMQ (reference sequence). The CDR3 length is 15 residues. V gave up 3 bases and J gave up 4 bases; unmatched junction bases: 5. The CDR3 DNA sequence: TGTGCCAGCAGCTTTACTAGCGGGACGGCAGAGACCCAGTACTTC. Its translation is CASSFTSGTAETQYF.

This chain uses TRBV19 with TRBJ1-4, with D perhaps matching TRBD1 (5 bases). The CDR3 extends over 13 amino acids. Germline V gives CDR1 LNHDA, CDR2 SQIVND (reference sequence). V dropped 6 bases and J dropped 7 bases, with 12 bases sitting between them. CDR3 DNA sequence: TGTGCCAGTAGCGTCCAGGGAAGTGAAAAACTGTTTTTT. This translates into CASSVQGSEKLFF.

The rearrangement uses TRBV12-5 and TRBJ1-1; TRBD1 is a possible D gene (5 bases). V was shortened by 5 bases and J by 0 bases, with 16 bases between the two germline ends. Germline V gives CDR1 LGHNT, CDR2 FRNRAP. CDR3 length: 16 residues. The CDR3 coding sequence is TGTGCTAGTGGTCCACAGGAGTCAAGAATGAACACTGAAGCTTTCTTT. Protein sequence: CASGPQESRMNTEAFF.

This chain joins TRBV6-1 and TRBJ2-2; D is undetermined. The V end lost 4 bases, the J end lost 8 bases, and 11 bases lay between the germline ends. From germline, CDR1 is MNHNS and CDR2 SASEGT. This CDR3 contains 13 residues. CDR3 amino acids: CASSVRPGGELFF. The CDR3 nucleotides are TGTGCCAGCAGTGTCCGCCCAGGTGGGGAGCTGTTTTTT.

The chain recombines TRBV28 with TRBJ1-2; weak D call: TRBD1 (5 bases). Germline V gives CDR1 MDHEN, CDR2 SYDVKM. CDR3 length: 15 amino acids. Trimming took off 5 bases at V and 5 bases at J, with 18 bases between the two ends. The CDR3 protein is CASSPHPTATYGYTF. The CDR3 DNA reads TGTGCCAGCAGTCCCCACCCGACAGCCACATATGGCTACACCTTC.

This clone has just one count. This rearrangement joins TRBV4-1 to TRBJ1-5; D unclear. Per the germline V gene, CDR1 is MGHRA and CDR2 is YSYEKL. The CDR3 length is 15 residues. Deletions cut 0 bases from V and 7 bases from J, with 13 bases between. The DNA for the CDR3 is TGCGCCAGCAGCCAAGAATCGGCGGGTAGCCAGCCCCAGCATTTT. This sequence encodes CASSQESAGSQPQHF.